The T cell receptor (beta chain) described here comes from a study of blood T cell repertoires in COVID-19. About the research overall: The samples span acute and convalescent COVID-19 from the United States, Italy and Spain. Nucleic acid was either cDNA or gDNA, and it came from T cells, B-cell-depleted T cells, or PBMCs.

This CDR3 contains 15 residues. Trimming cost V 3 bases and J 3 bases, with 15 bases left between them. Germline CDR1 and CDR2: SGHAT and FQNNGV. In the authors' methods: Amplified reference gene primers provided the basis for estimating nucleated cell counts. Profiling relied on immunoSEQ multiplex PCR, and the TCRdb table lists in-frame clones only, not all of them. V and J calls and clone size are given by that table; D and trimming were obtained from the DNA. The repertoire holds approximately 52,000 clones, with 75% to 90% as singletons. Only one count was recorded for this clone. The sequencing sample was made of peripheral blood. This clonotype was obtained from a man in his 60s with active COVID-19. The rearrangement uses TRBV11-2 and TRBJ2-7; D gene ambiguous. This CDR3 reads CASSFVRNSGYEQYF. The CDR3 DNA sequence: TGTGCCAGCAGCTTCGTGCGCAACTCCGGCTACGAGCAGTACTTC.